This T cell receptor beta chain was documented in a study of cytomegalovirus exposure and HLA in healthy donors. Findings of the study overall: Follow-up analysis found HLA locus-dependent TCR association rates, highest for DRB1 and lowest for HLA-C.

The PCR ran on 60 Vbeta and 13 Jbeta primers. Profiled with immunoSEQ multiplex PCR; TCRdb holds only in-frame clones, not every one. The sample comprises about 130,000 clones, 17% of which are singletons, and about 3.1% rests with the top ten. CDR1 is SGHDN, CDR2 FVKESK, per germline. V lost 4 bases and J lost 1; bases outside the gene matches: 6. This CDR3 is 15 amino acids long. Remarks on this clone: What it recognizes is unknown.

The V and J genes are TRBV14 and TRBJ1-1, with 7 bases fitting TRBD1. Sequencing was carried out using PBMCs. The clonotype originates from a female donor in good health and CMV-seropositive. CDR3 region: CASSRGQPPNTEAFF. For the CDR3, the DNA is TGTGCCAGCAGCCGGGGACAGCCTCCGAACACTGAAGCTTTCTTT.